Each of the 10 T cell receptor beta chains below was sequenced from the same sample in a study of T cells in Graves' hyperthyroidism and ophthalmopathy. RNA transcripts were the template for amplifying TCR beta CDR3 regions. HTBI primers drove first-round RT-PCR of the TCR CDR3. Via MiXCR, TCRdb re-called the multiplex PCR reads, giving one row per CDR3 protein. Altogether a few hundred thousand distinct CDR3 sequences are present, roughly 13% being singletons, with the ten largest covering 5.3%. Sequences were obtained from blood. These receptors came from a woman under 30 with Graves' hyperthyroidism.

This clonotype was seen at least ten times. The rearrangement joins TRBV11-1 to TRBJ1-1, with D unclear. Germline CDR1 reads SGHAT; CDR2 reads FQDESV (reference sequence). Between the trimmed V and J ends, which lost 1 base and 1 base, there was a span of 7 bases. This CDR3 is 14 amino acids long. The DNA of the CDR3 is TGTGCCAGCAGCTTAGGGGCGGCGAACACTGAAGCTTTCTTT. Amino acids: CASSLGAANTEAFF.

In its sample, this clonotype was seen a few times. This chain uses TRBV20-1 with TRBJ2-1; D ambiguous. Trimming pared 1 base from V and 8 bases from J, leaving 15 bases between. Germline assignment: CDR1 DFQATT and CDR2 SNEGSKA (reference sequence). The CDR3 length is 14 residues. The CDR3 nucleotides are TGCAGTGCTAGAGTGGCGAGGCTTGAGGATGAGCAGTTCTTC. The encoded protein is CSARVARLEDEQFF.

This clonotype was detected ten times or more. V usage is TRBV12-3 or TRBV12-4 and J usage is TRBJ2-7; D not resolved. Trimming removed 3 bases at V and 6 bases at J, with 12 bases between. This CDR3 is 13 amino acids long. The CDR3, as DNA: TGTGCCAGCAGTTTCCGCGTCGCTGGCGAGCAGTACTTC. It translates to CASSFRVAGEQYF.

This clonotype was counted many times. The J gene is TRBJ2-7, the V gene TRBV29-1; 8 bases match TRBD1. Germline values: CDR1 SQVTM, CDR2 ANQGSEA. CDR3 length: 12 amino acids. V was clipped by 6 bases and J by 6 bases; unmatched bases: 7. CDR3 in amino acids: CSVGQGPGEQYF. CDR3 sequence (DNA): TGCAGCGTCGGACAGGGCCCTGGCGAGCAGTACTTC.

This clonotype was observed a few times. This chain uses TRBV7-9 with TRBJ2-7; 8 bases are a match to TRBD1. V lost 5 bases, J lost 2 bases, and 5 bases stayed unmatched. CDR3 length equals 14 residues. Germline CDR1 reads SEHNR; CDR2 reads FQNEAQ (reference sequence). For the CDR3, the DNA is TGTGCCAGCAGCCGGGGACAGGCGGCCTACGAGCAGTACTTC. Protein product: CASSRGQAAYEQYF.

This clonotype was seen at least ten times. The V gene is TRBV28, the J gene TRBJ1-1; possible D gene TRBD1, 5 bases. Germline CDR1 reads MDHEN; CDR2 reads SYDVKM. V was pared by 5 bases and J by 1 base, with 20 bases between. This CDR3 is 17 amino acids long. The CDR3 protein is CASSAPVGTQGNTEAFF. The CDR3 DNA follows: TGTGCCAGCAGTGCACCCGTCGGGACCCAAGGGAACACTGAAGCTTTCTTT.

DNA for the CDR3: TGCGCCAGCAGGATGGGTTGGACTAGCGGGATTTACGAGCAGTACTTC. Its protein is CASRMGWTSGIYEQYF. This sequence joins TRBV5-1 and TRBJ2-7, with TRBD2 matching over 12 bases. The ends lost 5 bases at V and 4 bases at J; junction bases unmatched: 10. CDR1 is SGHRS and CDR2 is YFSETQ in the germline V gene. This CDR3 region has 16 residues.

The table lists this clonotype with a few counts. The chain recombines TRBV20-1 with TRBJ2-1, with 14 bases that match TRBD2. The germline V gene has CDR1 DFQATT and CDR2 SNEGSKA (reference sequence). The CDR3 contains 15 residues. With V trimmed by 3 bases and J by 6 bases, 4 bases remained unmatched. CDR3 protein: CSASATSGRANEQFF. Written as DNA, the CDR3 is TGCAGTGCTAGCGCGACTAGCGGGAGGGCCAATGAGCAGTTCTTC.

The chain couples TRBV6-2 or TRBV6-3 to TRBJ2-4, with 10 bases aligning to TRBD1. V was pared by 6 bases and J by 5 bases, with 10 bases of the junction left unmatched. This CDR3 contains 16 residues. Germline CDR1 MNHEY, CDR2 SVGEGT. CDR3 sequence reads: CASRPHSDRGQNIQYF. CDR3 sequence (DNA): TGTGCCAGCAGACCGCACTCTGACAGGGGGCAAAACATTCAGTACTTC.

The CDR3 sequence: CASSAPGVQETQYF. CDR3 sequence (DNA): TGCGCCAGCAGCGCACCGGGGGTCCAAGAGACCCAGTACTTC. The chain joins TRBV5-1 to TRBJ2-5, with D tentatively TRBD2 (6 bases). In germline, CDR1 is SGHRS, CDR2 YFSETQ. The V end was cut by 4 bases, the J end by 1 base, with 11 bases between. This CDR3 is 14 amino acids long.